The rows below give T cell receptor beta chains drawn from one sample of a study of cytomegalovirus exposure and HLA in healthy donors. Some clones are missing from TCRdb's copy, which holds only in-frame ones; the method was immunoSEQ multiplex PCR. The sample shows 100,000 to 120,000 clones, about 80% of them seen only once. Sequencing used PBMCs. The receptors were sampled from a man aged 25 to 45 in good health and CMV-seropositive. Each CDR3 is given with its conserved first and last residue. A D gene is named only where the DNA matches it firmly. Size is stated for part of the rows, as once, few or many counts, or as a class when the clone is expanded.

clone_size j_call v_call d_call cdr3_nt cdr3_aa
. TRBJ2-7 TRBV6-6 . TGTGCCAGCAGTTACTCGGGACTGGGGAACTACGAGCAGTACTTC CASSYSGLGNYEQYF
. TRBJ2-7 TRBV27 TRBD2 TGTGCCAGCAGTCCAAAGAGCGGGGGGCCCCCCTCCTACGAGCAGTACTTC CASSPKSGGPPSYEQYF
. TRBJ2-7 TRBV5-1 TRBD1 TGCGCCAGCAGCCAAGACAGGGGATATTCCTACGAGCAGTACTTC CASSQDRGYSYEQYF
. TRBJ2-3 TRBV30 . TGTGCCTGGAGCGTTCAGGGCTCAGATACGCAGTATTTT CAWSVQGSDTQYF
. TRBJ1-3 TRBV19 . TGTGCCAGTAGTAATCAAGCCACCTACTCTGGAAACACCATATATTTT CASSNQATYSGNTIYF
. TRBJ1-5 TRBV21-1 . TGTGCCAGCCAACACAGGGGAATGGGGGCCTATCAGCCCCAGCATTTT CASQHRGMGAYQPQHF
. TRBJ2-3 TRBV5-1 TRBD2 TGCGCCAGCAGCTTGGTTAGCGGGGGGGCGTCAGATACGCAGTATTTT CASSLVSGGASDTQYF
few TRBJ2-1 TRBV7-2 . TGTGCCAGCAGCTCTAAGCTAGAGATAGAAAGACGGCAGTTCTTC CASSSKLEIERRQFF
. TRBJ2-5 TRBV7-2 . TGTGCCAGCAGCTCCCGGGGGGGACAGGGAATATTAGAGACCCAGTACTTC CASSSRGGQGILETQYF
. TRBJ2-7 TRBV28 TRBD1 TGTGCCAGCAGTTTTCTAATGACAGGGTGGGGCTACGAGCAGTACTTC CASSFLMTGWGYEQYF
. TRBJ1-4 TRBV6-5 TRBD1 TGTGCCAGCAGGGACACAGGGGGAGTTAATGAAAAACTGTTTTTT CASRDTGGVNEKLFF
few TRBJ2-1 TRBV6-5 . TGTGCCAGCAGTCCTCGTCCGGGACTCGTGCAGTTCTTC CASSPRPGLVQFF
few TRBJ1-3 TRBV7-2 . TGTGCCAGCAGCTTAGGTGCCCAGGGGAGGGTGGCTGGAAACACCATATATTTT CASSLGAQGRVAGNTIYF
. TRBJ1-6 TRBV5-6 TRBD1 TGTGCCAGCAGCTTGGCCCAGGGGGCAAATTCACCCCTCCACTTT CASSLAQGANSPLHF
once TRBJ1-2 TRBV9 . TGTGCCAGCAGCGCAAACGAAGTTGGGGGCCTCCTTTATGGCTACACCTTC CASSANEVGGLLYGYTF
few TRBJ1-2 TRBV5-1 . . CASSSSVRGSSGYTF